This T cell receptor (delta chain) was identified in a study of Vδ1+ human thymocytes. The study, taken as a whole, reports: Thymic TRG and TRD repertoires appeared highly polyclonal, with Gaussian CDR3 length distributions. Many TRG clonotypes were shared between donors; TRD repertoires were essentially private.

Of note for this clone: Its antigen is as yet unknown.

The template was reverse-transcribed extracted RNA. Multiplex PCR used pooled V-gene forward primers and a constant-region reverse primer to amplify CDR3s. TCRdb re-identified clones in the multiplex PCR reads via CATT. The sample has tens of thousands of delta-chain clones; 7% to 8.5% are singletons. CDR1 is GEAIGNYY, CDR2 EKD, per germline. CDR3 size: 18 residues. V was clipped by 5 bases and J by 8 bases; unmatched bases: 25. This rearrangement joins TRDV2 to TRDJ1; 7 nucleotides match TRDD2. The source is a child under two years old who had congenital heart surgery. Sequenced: Vdelta1+ gamma-delta thymocytes from the thymus. Subset given: FACS-sorted CD3+ TCRalphabeta- TCRVdelta1+ TCRVdelta2- thymocytes. The CDR3 DNA reads TGTGCCTGTGTTCGCCCAATTCCTACCCGAAATGAGGGGCCGAAACTCATCTTT. It codes for CACVRPIPTRNEGPKLIF.